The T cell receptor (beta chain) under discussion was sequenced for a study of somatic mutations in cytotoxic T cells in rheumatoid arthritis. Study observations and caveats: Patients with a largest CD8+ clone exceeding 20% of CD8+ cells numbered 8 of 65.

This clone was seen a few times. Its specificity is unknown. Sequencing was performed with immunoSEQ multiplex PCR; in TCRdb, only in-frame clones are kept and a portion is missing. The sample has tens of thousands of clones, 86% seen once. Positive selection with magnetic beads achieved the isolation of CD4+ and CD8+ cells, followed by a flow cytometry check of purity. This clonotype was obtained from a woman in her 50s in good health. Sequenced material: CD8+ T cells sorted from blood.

The CDR3 DNA sequence: TGTGCCAGCAGTGATTCCGGGACTAATGAAAAACTGTTTTTT. It is translated as CASSDSGTNEKLFF. The rearrangement links TRBV6-1 to TRBJ1-4; D not resolved. The length of the CDR3 is 14 residues. Trimming removed 3 bases at V and 2 bases at J, with 7 bases between. Germline-derived CDR1 and CDR2 are MNHNS and SASEGT.